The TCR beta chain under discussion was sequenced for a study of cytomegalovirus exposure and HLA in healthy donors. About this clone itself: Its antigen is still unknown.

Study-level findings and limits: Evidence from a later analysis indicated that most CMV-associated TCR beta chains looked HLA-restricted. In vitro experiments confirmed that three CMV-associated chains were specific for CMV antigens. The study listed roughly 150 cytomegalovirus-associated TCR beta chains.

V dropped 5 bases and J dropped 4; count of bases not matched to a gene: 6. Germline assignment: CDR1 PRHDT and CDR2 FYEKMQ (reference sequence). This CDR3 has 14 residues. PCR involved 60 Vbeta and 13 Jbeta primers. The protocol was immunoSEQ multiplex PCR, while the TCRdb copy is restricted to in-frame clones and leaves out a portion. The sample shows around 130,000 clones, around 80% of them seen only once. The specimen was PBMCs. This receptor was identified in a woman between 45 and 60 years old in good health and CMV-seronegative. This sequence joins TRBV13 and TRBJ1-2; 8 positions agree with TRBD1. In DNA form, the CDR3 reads TGTGCCAGCAGCCGCAGGGGGCGAATCTATGGCTACACCTTC. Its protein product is CASSRRGRIYGYTF.